This is a list of T cell receptor beta chains from one sample in a study of blood T cells in healthy people across ages. TCRdb reprocessed the 5' RACE reads with MiXCR, giving one entry per CDR3 protein. The sample records roughly 1.6 million distinct CDR3 sequences, roughly 30% being singletons. Input material: blood. These receptors were collected from a woman in her 30s in good health. The CDR3 runs from the conserved cysteine through the conserved F or W. The D gene is left open where the match is weak. Clone size is shown for a subset of rows, as once, few, many or a class of expanded clone.

D gene	clone size	V gene	J gene	CDR3 protein	CDR3 DNA
TRBD1	NA	TRBV14	TRBJ1-2	CASSHEQGVVNYGYTF	TGTGCCAGCAGCCATGAACAGGGGGTGGTGAACTATGGCTACACCTTC
NA	NA	TRBV27	TRBJ2-3	CASSPNPTGGTDTQYF	TGTGCCAGCAGTCCCAACCCCACCGGGGGCACAGATACGCAGTATTTT
NA	few	TRBV6-5	TRBJ2-7	CASKGRNYEQYF	TGTGCCAGCAAGGGCCGAAACTACGAGCAGTACTTC
NA	many	TRBV6-5	TRBJ2-3	CASSYSWGADTQYF	TGTGCCAGCAGTTACTCCTGGGGTGCAGATACGCAGTATTTT
TRBD2	few	TRBV4-1	TRBJ2-7	CASSQDRLAGGISYEQYF	TGCGCCAGCAGCCAAGATCGGCTAGCGGGGGGAATTAGTTACGAGCAGTACTTC
NA	few	TRBV5-8	TRBJ1-2	CASSLSGTSFYGYTF	TGTGCCAGCAGCTTGTCAGGGACATCCTTTTATGGCTACACCTTC
TRBD1	NA	TRBV2	TRBJ2-3	CANSLKAGGPDTQYF	TGTGCCAACTCGTTGAAGGCAGGGGGCCCAGATACGCAGTATTTT
NA	few	TRBV20-1	TRBJ1-2	CSATSWGDYGYTF	TGCAGTGCTACGTCTTGGGGGGACTATGGCTACACCTTC
NA	NA	TRBV7-9	TRBJ2-1	CASSPMWGCRNEQFF	TGTGCCAGCAGCCCCATGTGGGGGTGCCGAAATGAGCAGTTCTTC
NA	many	TRBV29-1	TRBJ1-2	CSVSLGGDYGYTF	TGCAGCGTGTCGCTGGGGGGCGACTATGGCTACACCTTC
NA	NA	TRBV7-8	TRBJ2-7	CASSLGAGPNEQYF	TGTGCCAGCAGCTTAGGAGCAGGGCCCAACGAGCAGTACTTC
NA	few	TRBV28	TRBJ2-7	CATGVREQYF	TGTGCCACGGGGGTACGCGAGCAGTACTTC
NA	NA	TRBV10-3	TRBJ1-5	CAISNGTDSNQPQHF	TGTGCCATCAGTAACGGGACGGATAGCAATCAGCCCCAGCATTTT
TRBD1	NA	TRBV30	TRBJ1-1	CAWRRGPNTEAFF	TGTGCCTGGAGGAGGGGGCCGAACACTGAAGCTTTCTTT
NA	many	TRBV4-1	TRBJ2-7	CASSPLPPYEQYF	TGCGCCAGCAGCCCGTTACCACCTTACGAGCAGTACTTC
NA	NA	TRBV3-1	TRBJ2-4	CASSRDTLAKNIQYF	TGTGCCAGCAGCCGGGACACCCTAGCCAAAAACATTCAGTACTTC
TRBD2	NA	TRBV9	TRBJ2-1	CASSGISGGSNEQFF	TGTGCCAGCAGCGGTATTAGCGGGGGGTCCAATGAGCAGTTCTTC
TRBD1	NA	TRBV14	TRBJ2-7	CASSNTRTGGYEQYF	TGTGCCAGCAGCAATACCAGGACAGGAGGCTACGAGCAGTACTTC
TRBD2	few	TRBV6-2/TRBV6-3	TRBJ2-3	CASSSLAGGLGSDTQYF	TGTGCCAGCAGCTCGCTAGCGGGGGGGCTGGGATCAGATACGCAGTATTTT
NA	once	TRBV29-1	TRBJ1-2	CSIPEQGPDYGYTF	TGCAGCATTCCTGAACAGGGCCCGGACTATGGCTACACCTTC
TRBD1	many	TRBV29-1	TRBJ1-2	CSVLQGSNYGYTF	TGCAGCGTTTTACAGGGGTCTAACTATGGCTACACCTTC
NA	NA	TRBV11-2	TRBJ2-7	CASRGLGEGILYEQYF	TGTGCCAGCCGCGGGCTGGGAGAGGGGATTCTCTACGAGCAGTACTTC
TRBD2	few	TRBV20-1	TRBJ2-3	CSARDRTSGSRTDTQYF	TGCAGTGCTAGAGATAGGACTAGCGGGAGTCGCACAGATACGCAGTATTTT
TRBD2	few	TRBV4-2	TRBJ2-7	CASSQTHSGWSSYEQYF	TGTGCCAGCAGCCAAACCCATAGCGGGTGGAGCTCCTACGAGCAGTACTTC
NA	NA	TRBV5-6	TRBJ2-7	CASSLSSPPGEQYF	TGTGCCAGCAGCCTCTCGAGCCCACCGGGCGAGCAGTACTTC
TRBD1	NA	TRBV12-3/TRBV12-4	TRBJ2-6	CASSPPGQGASGANVLTF	TGTGCCAGCAGTCCTCCGGGACAGGGGGCCTCTGGGGCCAACGTCCTGACTTTC
NA	many	TRBV10-3	TRBJ1-6	CAISESPKSGSPLHF	TGTGCCATCAGTGAGTCTCCAAAATCGGGATCACCCCTCCACTTT
TRBD2	NA	TRBV20-1	TRBJ2-1	CSTLRGGAYNEQFF	TGCAGTACGCTCCGCGGGGGGGCCTACAATGAGCAGTTCTTC
TRBD1	NA	TRBV18	TRBJ1-1	CASSNHPGQGDTEAFF	TGTGCCAGCTCAAATCACCCGGGACAGGGGGACACTGAAGCTTTCTTT
NA	NA	TRBV30	TRBJ2-3	CAWSPADDTQYF	TGTGCCTGGAGTCCGGCGGATGACACGCAGTATTTT
NA	few	TRBV27	TRBJ2-1	CASSLSIAHGDAQFF	TGTGCCAGCAGTTTATCTATAGCCCACGGGGATGCGCAGTTCTTC
TRBD1	few	TRBV5-1	TRBJ2-7	CASSLPSGQGNYEQYF	TGCGCCAGCAGCTTACCCTCGGGACAGGGGAACTACGAGCAGTACTTC
TRBD1	NA	TRBV20-1	TRBJ1-1	CSATGGPNTEAFF	TGCAGTGCTACAGGGGGCCCGAACACTGAAGCTTTCTTT
NA	few	TRBV9	TRBJ2-3	CASSVGWGADTQYF	TGTGCCAGCAGCGTAGGTTGGGGCGCAGATACGCAGTATTTT
NA	NA	TRBV12-3/TRBV12-4	TRBJ1-2	CASGEEGVHGYTF	TGTGCCAGTGGCGAGGAAGGGGTGCATGGCTACACCTTC
NA	NA	TRBV19	TRBJ2-1	CASSIRPSTWPDNEQFF	TGTGCCAGTAGTATACGGCCTAGCACTTGGCCGGACAATGAGCAGTTCTTC
NA	NA	TRBV7-9	TRBJ2-1	CASSPRTRARNNEQFF	TGTGCCAGCAGCCCCAGAACTAGGGCCCGAAACAATGAGCAGTTCTTC
TRBD1	NA	TRBV20-1	TRBJ1-2	CSAWRTGGYTF	TGCAGTGCTTGGAGGACAGGGGGCTACACCTTC
NA	NA	TRBV18	TRBJ2-7	CASSPTRDPYEQYF	TGTGCCAGCTCACCAACAAGGGATCCCTACGAGCAGTACTTC
NA	few	TRBV12-3/TRBV12-4	TRBJ2-5	CASTTPYQETQYF	TGTGCCAGCACTACACCGTACCAAGAGACCCAGTACTTC
NA	few	TRBV27	TRBJ2-1	CASSSLKTESYNEQFF	TGTGCCAGCAGTTCCCTAAAAACGGAATCGTACAATGAGCAGTTCTTC
NA	NA	TRBV20-1	TRBJ2-2	CSAPGVGGELFF	TGCAGTGCCCCCGGCGTCGGCGGGGAGCTGTTTTTT
NA	NA	TRBV28	TRBJ2-3	CASILSGGGTDTQYF	TGTGCCAGCATTCTGAGCGGAGGGGGGACAGATACGCAGTATTTT
NA	NA	TRBV6-4	TRBJ1-1	CASRSWEGGTEAFF	TGTGCCAGCAGGAGCTGGGAGGGTGGCACTGAAGCTTTCTTT
NA	once	TRBV7-9	TRBJ2-1	CASSRTWAGRFNNEQFF	TGTGCCAGCAGCCGCACGTGGGCAGGGAGGTTCAACAATGAGCAGTTCTTC
TRBD1	NA	TRBV20-1	TRBJ2-5	CSASSARIGTGGRETQYF	TGCAGTGCTAGTAGCGCACGTATTGGAACAGGGGGGCGAGAGACCCAGTACTTC
NA	few	TRBV20-1	TRBJ1-6	CRARGVNSPLHF	TGCAGGGCTAGGGGGGTTAATTCGCCCCTCCACTTT
TRBD1	few	TRBV3-1	TRBJ2-5	CASSPGDRPPETQYF	TGTGCCAGCAGCCCAGGGGACAGGCCCCCGGAGACCCAGTACTTC
NA	NA	TRBV21-1	TRBJ2-1	CASSKEKVTGGYEQFF	TGTGCCAGCAGTAAAGAGAAGGTTACAGGGGGCTACGAGCAGTTCTTC
TRBD1	NA	TRBV29-1	TRBJ1-2	CSVVGTGGRRGYTF	TGCAGCGTTGTCGGGACAGGGGGCCGCCGGGGCTACACCTTC
NA	NA	TRBV7-2	TRBJ2-7	CASSSSGIYEQYF	TGTGCCAGCAGCTCCTCAGGGATCTACGAGCAGTACTTC
NA	few	TRBV20-1	TRBJ2-1	CSARETDYNGQFF	TGCAGTGCTAGGGAGACCGACTACAATGGGCAGTTCTTC
TRBD2	few	TRBV9	TRBJ2-3	CASCSGGADTQYF	TGTGCCAGCTGTAGCGGGGGGGCAGATACGCAGTATTTT